The 10 T cell receptor beta chains presented below share a single source sample, sequenced in a study of cytomegalovirus exposure and HLA in healthy donors (dated by TCRdb to the late 2010s). The library came from the immunoSEQ multiplex PCR assay. For the multiplex PCR, a mixture combining 60 forward primers for TCR Vbeta segments and 13 reverse primers for TCR Jbeta segments was used. Held by TCRdb, this immuneACCESS table contains in-frame sequences only and omits some clones. Under half of the omission traces to an unresolved V gene where checked; the cause of the rest is unknown. This sample gives approximately 100,000 clones in total; around three quarters of them show up just once. Roughly 4% of the sample is in the top ten clones. Sequencing was done on a sample of PBMCs. The receptor source for this set is a man aged 45-65 years in good health and CMV-seropositive.

V gene TRBV6-5 combines with J gene TRBJ1-3, with D tentatively TRBD1 (6 bases). Deletions cut 3 bases from V and 4 bases from J, with 7 bases between. This CDR3 has 13 amino acids. The germline gives CDR1 MNHEY, CDR2 SVGAGI. CDR3 amino acids: CASSYDRGNTIYF. The CDR3, as DNA: TGTGCCAGCAGTTATGACAGGGGAAACACCATATATTTT.

The CDR3 loop is CASIGGNQPQHF. The CDR3 bases are TGTGCCAGCATCGGGGGCAATCAGCCCCAGCATTTT. The rearrangement links TRBV28 to TRBJ1-5, with D unclear. The V gene's germline CDR1 is MDHEN and CDR2 SYDVKM. The CDR3 has 12 amino acids. Trimming took 7 bases from V and 2 from J, leaving 6 bases between them.

This clone was counted only a few times. The chain is built from TRBV10-3 and TRBJ2-5; TRBD1 matches at 8 bases. V was clipped by 2 bases and J by 5 bases; unmatched bases: 7. From germline, CDR1 is ENHRY and CDR2 SYGVKD. The CDR3 length is 15 residues. The CDR3 region is CAISEGGQGGETQYF. The CDR3 coding sequence is TGTGCCATCAGTGAGGGCGGACAGGGAGGCGAGACCCAGTACTTC.

This sequence joins TRBV11-2 and TRBJ1-6, with a weak D call TRBD1 (6 bases). The germline V and J ends were trimmed by 5 bases and 3 bases, with 11 bases remaining between them. Per the germline V gene, CDR1 is SGHAT and CDR2 is FQNNGV. The CDR3 runs 15 residues. The DNA of the CDR3 is TGTGCCAGCAGCATACAACAGGGCTATAATTCACCCCTCCACTTT. Translated: CASSIQQGYNSPLHF. The full variable domain, completed using reference TRBV11-2 and TRBJ1-6, is EAGVAQSPRYKIIEKRQSVAFWCNPISGHATLYWYQQILGQGPKLLIQFQNNGVVDDSQLPKDRFSAERLKGVDSTLKIQPAKLEDSAVYLCASSIQQGYNSPLHFGNGTRLTVT.

This chain links TRBV7-7 with TRBJ2-5; D is ambiguous. The CDR3 has 13 residues. Germline CDR1 reads SSHAT; CDR2 reads FNYEAQ (reference sequence). The germline V and J ends were trimmed by 4 bases and 1 base, with 7 bases remaining between them. The CDR3 here is CASSSMFQETQYF. CDR3 bases: TGTGCCAGCAGCTCAATGTTCCAAGAGACCCAGTACTTC. The full variable domain, completed using reference TRBV7-7 and TRBJ2-5, is GAGVSQSPRYKVTKRGQDVTLRCDPISSHATLYWYQQALGQGPEFLTYFNYEAQPDKSGLPSDRFSAERPEGSISTLTIQRTEQRDSAMYRCASSSMFQETQYFGPGTRLLVL.

The chain has TRBV5-1 and TRBJ2-1; 10 bases align to TRBD2. The germline V gene encodes CDR1 SGHRS and CDR2 YFSETQ. The CDR3 runs 15 residues. J was trimmed by 7 bases and V by 0 bases; bases with no gene match: 4. This CDR3 reads CASSLGTSGTNEQFF. CDR3 nucleotide sequence: TGCGCCAGCAGCTTGGGGACTAGCGGAACAAATGAGCAGTTCTTC.

This clone was observed once. J is TRBJ2-5 and V is TRBV10-2; 10 nucleotides line up with TRBD2. The CDR3 is 14 residues long. Germline CDR1 is WSHSY and CDR2 is SAAADI. V shed 2 bases, J shed 11 bases, and the junction held 8 bases outside the gene matches. The DNA of the CDR3 is TGCGCCAGCAGTGAGGCTAGCGGGAGAGCTAAGCAGTACTTC. This gives the protein CASSEASGRAKQYF.

Worth noting for this clone: At one end the junction does not follow the germline gene, possibly because of a read error. V usage is TRBV7-9 and J usage is TRBJ2-3, with 7 bases that match TRBD1. Germline CDR1 and CDR2: SEHNR and FQNEAQ (reference sequence). The CDR3 runs 14 residues. The CDR3 loop reads CASSADRDTDTQYF. CDR3 DNA: TGTGCTAGCAGCGCCGACAGGGACACAGATACGCAGTATTTT.

This CDR3 is CSVRTGLSYEQYF. The CDR3 DNA reads TGCAGCGTTCGGACTGGACTCTCCTACGAGCAGTACTTC. This chain connects TRBV29-1 to TRBJ2-7; TRBD2 might be the D (5 bases). The germline CDR1 and CDR2 sequences are SQVTM and ANQGSEA. The CDR3 totals 13 residues. V lost 5 bases and J lost 0, with 11 bases in between.

The chain has TRBV6-5 and TRBJ2-6, with unresolved D. V was trimmed by 0 bases and J by 0 bases, leaving 6 bases between them. Germline V gene lookup returns CDR1 MNHEY and CDR2 SVGAGI. This CDR3 has 16 amino acids. The CDR3 DNA reads TGTGCCAGCAGTTACTCGGCCAACTCTGGGGCCAACGTCCTGACTTTC. Its protein is CASSYSANSGANVLTF.